This T cell receptor beta chain was obtained from a study of PD-1 blockade in classical Hodgkin lymphoma. Study information: The study gave patients nivolumab 3 mg/kg intravenously every 2 weeks. Study findings and constraints: Complete responders started with a diversity level that resembled newly diagnosed patients at baseline.

Using immunoSEQ multiplex PCR, the repertoire was profiled, and TCRdb retains in-frame clones only, with some absent. The sample includes around 99,000 clones, roughly 80% of them seen just once. All trial patients relapsed after autologous stem cell transplantation. Complete response, partial response or progressive disease constituted the best response categories observed. On this clone: Antigen: not known.

Germline V gene sequence: CDR1 MDHEN, CDR2 SYDVKM. The CDR3 is 15 amino acids. The J gene is TRBJ2-6, the V gene TRBV28, with 10 bases that match TRBD2. Sequenced material: peripheral blood mononuclear cells (PBMCs), taken before the second cycle of nivolumab. This clonotype was obtained from a human donor with classical Hodgkin lymphoma. The CDR3 is CGTSGILRGANVLTF. The CDR3 coding sequence is TGTGGGACTAGCGGAATTTTAAGGGGGGCCAACGTCCTGACTTTC.